These 5 T cell receptor beta chains originate from one sample sequenced in a study of CD8 T cells in ankylosing spondylitis. TCRdb passed the 5' RACE reads through MiXCR, listing each CDR3 protein once. The sample contains some 130,000 distinct CDR3 sequences, 7% to 8% of which appear only once. Sequenced input: blood, either unsorted or a sorted T cell fraction (not recorded which). All receptors derive from a female donor with ankylosing spondylitis or in good health (not recorded which).

In this sample, this clonotype turned up many times. The gene calls are TRBV11-2 and TRBJ2-1; 16 bases align to TRBD2. Germline CDR1 is SGHAT and CDR2 is FQNNGV. Trimming removed 4 bases from V and 1 base from J; junction bases left unmatched: 4. CDR3 length: 18 amino acids. The CDR3 DNA follows: TGTGCCAGCAGCTCCGGGACTAGCGGGGGGGCATCCTACAATGAGCAGTTCTTC. Residues: CASSSGTSGGASYNEQFF.

The gene calls are TRBV28 and TRBJ1-2; possibly TRBD1 for D (5 bases). This CDR3 is built from 14 residues. Germline V CDR1 and CDR2: MDHEN, SYDVKM. Deletions cut 7 bases from V and 6 bases from J, with 18 bases between. Here the CDR3 reads CASTVFGGMNGYTF. As DNA, the CDR3 is TGTGCCAGCACCGTGTTCGGGGGTATGAATGGCTACACCTTC.

This clonotype came up many times. The V and J genes are TRBV12-5 and TRBJ1-2; no firm D call. V dropped 4 bases and J dropped 5 bases, with 8 bases sitting between them. CDR3 length: 12 residues. CDR1 LGHNT and CDR2 FRNRAP come from the germline V gene. The CDR3 DNA reads TGTGCTAGTGGTTGGAATTCTTATGGCTACACCTTC. This codes for CASGWNSYGYTF.

This clonotype showed up many times. The chain recombines TRBV10-3 with TRBJ2-7; D gene unclear. Germline V lookup: CDR1 ENHRY, CDR2 SYGVKD. This CDR3 is built from 13 residues. V lost 3 bases to trimming and J lost 3 bases, with 9 bases between them. Written as DNA, the CDR3 is TGTGCCATCAGTGACCCGGAGTACTACGAGCAGTACTTC. It codes for CAISDPEYYEQYF.

This clonotype was picked up many times. V and J are TRBV20-1 and TRBJ1-2; TRBD1 aligns across 8 bases. Trimming cost V 0 bases and J 3 bases; bases outside gene matches: 6. The CDR3 covers 15 residues. Germline loops: CDR1 DFQATT, CDR2 SNEGSKA (reference sequence). As DNA, the CDR3 is TGCAGTGCTAGAGATCAGGAGACAGGGGACTATGGCTACACCTTC. It encodes CSARDQETGDYGYTF.